These 26 T cell receptor beta chains came from one sample sequenced in a study of monozygotic twins with inflammatory bowel disease. From the 5' RACE reads, TCRdb lists one entry per CDR3 protein and no DNA. Its clone listing holds 300,000 to 450,000 distinct CDR3 sequences. Material: blood. The receptors were sampled from a human donor with ulcerative colitis or Crohn's disease, or a healthy co-twin of an affected twin (not recorded which).

The chain employs TRBV7-9 and TRBJ2-3; TCRdb reports TRBD1, a call that lacks DNA to check it against. Germline lookup yields CDR1 SEHNR and CDR2 FQNEAQ (reference sequence). This CDR3 contains 14 residues. Here the CDR3 reads CASSLTGGADTQYF.

This sequence joins TRBV5-1 and TRBJ2-1; the D call from TCRdb, TRBD2, cannot be confirmed without DNA. The CDR3 runs to 16 residues. Germline V gene data show CDR1 as SGHRS and CDR2 as YFSETQ. CDR3: CASRGTSRGGLNEQFF.

This chain connects TRBV18 to TRBJ2-5. This CDR3 is 13 amino acids long. The germline CDR1 and CDR2 sequences are KGHSH and LQKENI. This CDR3 reads CASSPQGRETQYF.

The gene calls are TRBV20-1 and TRBJ2-2; as DNA is missing, the TRBD2 call by TCRdb cannot be tested. The CDR3 contains 16 residues. Per germline, CDR1 DFQATT and CDR2 SNEGSKA (reference sequence). This CDR3 is CSASQAGGANTGELFF.

This chain links TRBV12-3 or TRBV12-4 with TRBJ2-3; TCRdb's D gene call, TRBD2, goes unchecked for lack of DNA. The CDR3 contains 15 residues. The CDR3 spells CASTKLAGGTDTQYF.

This rearrangement joins TRBV6-1 to TRBJ2-3; TCRdb proposes TRBD1, but this gene call is untestable without DNA. From germline, CDR1 is MNHNS and CDR2 SASEGT. CDR3 length: 16 amino acids. The CDR3: CASSPTTGVITDTQYF.

This chain uses TRBV4-2 with TRBJ2-4; TCRdb's D call, TRBD2, is unchecked because there is no DNA. Germline CDR1 LGHNA, CDR2 YNFKEQ. The CDR3 covers 16 residues. The CDR3: CASSRVGGSGGNIQYF.

The rearrangement uses TRBV7-9 and TRBJ2-3; TCRdb returns TRBD2, unconfirmable since there is no DNA. This CDR3 is 15 amino acids long. Germline CDR1 reads SEHNR; CDR2 reads FQNEAQ (reference sequence). Here the CDR3 reads CASSLRRSAADTQYF. Full variable domain (remainder filled in from reference TRBV7-9 and TRBJ2-3): DTGVSQNPRHKITKRGQNVTFRCDPISEHNRLYWYRQTLGQGPEFLTYFQNEAQLEKSRLLSDRFSAERPKGSFSTLEIQRTEQGDSAMYLCASSLRRSAADTQYFGPGTRLTVL.

This sequence joins TRBV29-1 and TRBJ2-1; TCRdb proposes TRBD2, but this gene call is untestable without DNA. The germline V gene encodes CDR1 SQVTM and CDR2 ANQGSEA. The CDR3 length is 18 residues. CDR3: CSAMSLAGGHSSYNEQFF.

The V gene is TRBV19, the J gene TRBJ1-2; TCRdb indicates TRBD1, and absent DNA this call remains unverified. Germline CDR1 LNHDA, CDR2 SQIVND (reference sequence). The length of the CDR3 is 16 residues. The CDR3 region is CASRETGAGFGDGYTF.

V gene TRBV7-2 combines with J gene TRBJ1-2; TCRdb gives TRBD1 as the D gene, but with no DNA this cannot be confirmed. The CDR3 runs 20 residues. Germline lookup yields CDR1 SGHTA and CDR2 FQGNSA. Here the CDR3 reads CASSLAAPAGTVDTNYGYTF.

V and J are TRBV20-1 and TRBJ2-7; absent DNA, TCRdb's TRBD1 call cannot be checked. This CDR3 is built from 13 residues. Germline CDR1 DFQATT, CDR2 SNEGSKA (reference sequence). CDR3 sequence reads: CSASKDRAYEQYF.

The chain joins TRBV12-3 or TRBV12-4 to TRBJ1-1; TCRdb's assignment of TRBD1 cannot be checked, as there is no DNA. This CDR3 has 19 amino acids. This CDR3 reads CASSLALLGWGGTNTEAFF.

The CDR3 sequence is CASSRVDEQYF. The V and J genes are TRBV7-2 and TRBJ2-7. Germline CDR1 is SGHTA and CDR2 is FQGNSA. The CDR3 contains 11 residues.

The chain employs TRBV18 and TRBJ2-7; TCRdb returns TRBD2, unconfirmable since there is no DNA. Germline CDR1 KGHSH, CDR2 LQKENI. The CDR3 loop spans 15 amino acids. This chain's CDR3 is CASSRLGTLSYEQYF.

The chain has TRBV7-2 and TRBJ2-3; TCRdb returns TRBD1, unconfirmable since there is no DNA. The germline CDR1 and CDR2 sequences are SGHTA and FQGNSA. The CDR3 extends over 15 amino acids. CDR3: CASSPWGQRPDTQYF.

The chain joins TRBV11-1 to TRBJ2-7; with no DNA, the TCRdb D assignment of TRBD2 cannot be verified. The CDR3 is made up of 15 amino acids. Per germline, CDR1 SGHAT and CDR2 FQDESV (reference sequence). The CDR3 region is CASSLAGTRTYEQYF.

V and J are TRBV7-2 and TRBJ2-5. Per germline, CDR1 SGHTA and CDR2 FQGNSA. The CDR3 has 13 amino acids. The CDR3 here is CASSLTLQETQYF.

This rearrangement joins TRBV5-6 to TRBJ1-1; TCRdb's D gene call, TRBD1, goes unchecked for lack of DNA. The CDR3 totals 13 residues. The germline CDR1 and CDR2 sequences are SGHDT and YYEEEE. The CDR3: CASRGQGSTEAFF.

The chain combines TRBV20-1 with TRBJ1-2; TCRdb selects TRBD1, and the lack of DNA leaves this call unchecked. Germline-derived CDR1 and CDR2 are DFQATT and SNEGSKA (reference sequence). The CDR3 extends over 14 amino acids. The CDR3 protein is CSASQPRGRYGYTF.

J is TRBJ1-4 and V is TRBV28; the D call of TRBD1 rests on TCRdb alone, since no DNA is present to check it. The length of the CDR3 is 17 residues. Looked up from germline, CDR1 is MDHEN and CDR2 is SYDVKM. The CDR3 sequence is CASSGFDVGETNEKLFF. The variable domain in full, completed from reference TRBV28 and TRBJ1-4, reads DVKVTQSSRYLVKRTGEKVFLECVQDMDHENMFWYRQDPGLGLRLIYFSYDVKMKEKGDIPEGYSVSREKKERFSLILESASTNQTSMYLCASSGFDVGETNEKLFFGSGTQLSVL.

The rearrangement uses TRBV5-1 and TRBJ1-6. There are 15 residues in the CDR3. Per the germline V gene, CDR1 is SGHRS and CDR2 is YFSETQ. CDR3 residues: CASSLAGRDFGSLHF.

The chain couples TRBV4-2 to TRBJ2-5. Germline V lookup: CDR1 LGHNA, CDR2 YNFKEQ. CDR3 size: 14 residues. This CDR3 reads CASSQDSALKTQYF.

The chain recombines TRBV4-1 with TRBJ2-7; there is no DNA to check the TCRdb D call of TRBD1. CDR1 and CDR2 from the germline V gene are MGHRA and YSYEKL. This CDR3 has 19 amino acids. The CDR3 reads CASSENGNRGRSRSYEQYF.

V and J are TRBV5-5 and TRBJ2-1; TCRdb gives TRBD1 as the D gene, but with no DNA this cannot be confirmed. In germline, CDR1 is SGHKS, CDR2 YYEKEE (reference sequence). CDR3 length: 17 amino acids. This CDR3 reads CASSRAERQGLDNEQFF.

The genes are TRBV18 and TRBJ1-2; TCRdb's D gene call, TRBD1, goes unchecked for lack of DNA. This CDR3 comprises 14 residues. Germline lookup yields CDR1 KGHSH and CDR2 LQKENI. The CDR3 here is CASSPPGDGKGYTF.